The clone carrying this T cell receptor beta chain was seen a few times. One entry per CDR3 protein, called by TCRdb with MiXCR from the 5' RACE reads. The profile covers about 560,000 distinct CDR3 sequences, with over 15% appearing a single time and around 12% taken by the ten largest. This specimen belongs to a study of T-cell memory formation after mild COVID-19. This CDR3 comprises 15 residues. V was clipped by 5 bases and J by 3 bases; unmatched bases: 8. Germline V CDR1 and CDR2: SEHNR, FQNEAQ (reference sequence). This TCR was recovered from an adult woman who had mild COVID-19 (a few samples of this study predate the infection). Cell type and time point are not known. Source material: PBMCs or a T cell subset sorted from them (not recorded which). The V gene is TRBV7-9, the J gene TRBJ2-7; 9 nucleotides agree with TRBD1. The CDR3 nucleotides read TGTGCCAGCAGCCACCGGGACAGGGCTAGCTACGAGCAGTACTTC. As protein: CASSHRDRASYEQYF.